This TCR beta chain was recorded in a study of control samples from healthy donors and cancer patients. This CDR3 is built from 16 residues. Germline lookup yields CDR1 LNHNV and CDR2 YYDKDF (reference sequence). The trim removed 1 base at V and 2 bases at J, leaving 7 bases unmatched. This clone was seen just once. Measured with immunoSEQ multiplex PCR; TCRdb has only the in-frame clones, and not every one. The sample records about 75,000 clones, roughly 92% being singletons. The source material was blood. This sequence originates from a woman aged 40 to 55 in good health. The chain links TRBV15 to TRBJ2-7, with TRBD1 identical over 8 bases. The CDR3 loop is CATSRAPPGQAYEQYF. The CDR3 bases are TGTGCCACCAGCAGAGCTCCTCCGGGACAGGCCTACGAGCAGTACTTC.